The clone carrying this T cell receptor beta chain was picked up a small number of times. No antigen is known for it. The sample is drawn from a study of blood T cells in healthy people across ages. Germline CDR1 is SGHTA and CDR2 is FQGNSA. CDR3 length: 14 amino acids. Unmatched junction bases numbered 6, after V lost 4 bases and J lost 6 bases. Isolation of PBMCs gave at least 7 million cells per sample. A second about 6 to 12 cycle PCR used barcoded and J-beta primers. In TCRdb, the 5' RACE reads were re-called with MiXCR into one record per CDR3 protein. The sample lists 450,000 to 600,000 distinct CDR3 sequences, around a quarter occurring once. General study findings and limits: Age showed a roughly linear inverse relationship with TCR beta diversity per million T cells.

These data were also filed under a second study, of T cells of mothers and their children. As reported in that work: Donation came from three healthy Caucasian mothers together with their six children.

The clonotype comes from a boy aged 2 to 10 in good health. The rearrangement links TRBV7-2 to TRBJ2-7; the match to TRBD2 covers 10 bases. Source material: blood. Here the CDR3 reads CASSSGLALLEQYF. Written as DNA, the CDR3 is TGTGCCAGCAGCTCGGGACTAGCGCTCCTCGAGCAGTACTTC.